These 21 T cell receptor beta chains were all obtained from the same sample, sequenced in a study of radiotherapy plus CTLA-4 blockade in lung cancer. Only in-frame clones appear in the TCRdb table, and some are missing; sequencing was by immunoSEQ multiplex PCR. The sample has roughly 32,000 clones, 80% to 90% seen once. Sequenced here: peripheral blood, sampled from a patient treated with radiotherapy plus ipilimumab. These receptors all stem from a human donor with non-small cell lung cancer that progressed on radiotherapy plus ipilimumab.

The V gene is TRBV27, the J gene TRBJ2-3; D is possibly TRBD1 (5 bases). The CDR3 is made up of 16 amino acids. Germline CDR1 is MNHEY and CDR2 is SMNVEV (reference sequence). V lost 4 bases to trimming and J lost 2 bases, with 16 bases between them. The CDR3 sequence: CASSSNRPLPTDTQYF. The CDR3 bases are TGTGCCAGCAGTTCAAACAGGCCCCTACCCACAGATACGCAGTATTTT.

V gene TRBV2 combines with J gene TRBJ2-7, with D possibly matching TRBD2 (6 bases). Trimming pared 7 bases from V and 3 bases from J, leaving 19 bases between. This CDR3 has 15 residues. Germline CDR1 is SNHLY and CDR2 is FYNNEI. The CDR3 sequence: CASTQSGTGNYEQYF. CDR3 nucleotides: TGTGCCAGCACCCAATCCGGGACTGGGAACTACGAGCAGTACTTC.

This chain uses TRBV27 with TRBJ2-1; 12 bases line up with TRBD2. The J segment lost 6 bases and the V segment lost 0 bases, leaving 6 bases of the junction unmatched. The CDR3 length is 17 residues. Germline lookup yields CDR1 MNHEY and CDR2 SMNVEV (reference sequence). This CDR3 reads CASSLSPLAGGLNEQFF. CDR3 DNA sequence: TGTGCCAGCAGTTTATCGCCCCTAGCGGGGGGGCTCAATGAGCAGTTCTTC.

The chain uses TRBV19 and TRBJ1-5, with a weak D call TRBD1 (5 bases). Germline V gives CDR1 LNHDA, CDR2 SQIVND (reference sequence). This CDR3 region has 17 residues. The ends were cut back, 5 bases at V and 0 bases at J, with 17 bases in the middle. For the CDR3, the DNA is TGTGCCAGTAGTCTCGACCGGGGGATCCTTAGCAATCAGCCCCAGCATTTT. This gives the protein CASSLDRGILSNQPQHF.

This clone was seen a handful of times. The CDR3 nucleotides are TGTGCCAGCAGTTTGACAGGTCGAGCAGCTCAGCCCCAGCATTTT. Protein sequence: CASSLTGRAAQPQHF. The rearrangement links TRBV27 to TRBJ1-5, with D maybe TRBD1 (6 bases). From germline, CDR1 is MNHEY and CDR2 SMNVEV (reference sequence). Trimming took 3 bases from V and 6 from J, leaving 15 bases between them. The CDR3 contains 15 residues.

Only one count was recorded for this clone. V gene TRBV5-4 combines with J gene TRBJ2-1; 11 nucleotides align to TRBD1. CDR3 length: 16 residues. The germline V gene encodes CDR1 SGHNT and CDR2 YYREEE (reference sequence). After removal of 4 bases from V and 5 bases from J, the junction contained 8 bases not matched to a gene. The CDR3 DNA follows: TGTGCCAGCAGCCTGGTCCGGGACAGGGGGAACAATGAGCAGTTCTTC. The encoded protein is CASSLVRDRGNNEQFF.

V gene TRBV7-3 combines with J gene TRBJ1-2; D unresolved. Germline V CDR1 and CDR2: SGHTA, FQGTGA. Trimming took 4 bases from V and 7 from J, leaving 19 bases between them. The CDR3 extends over 15 amino acids. CDR3 loop: CASSSYGITSGGYTF. The CDR3 DNA sequence: TGTGCCAGCAGCTCCTACGGGATCACGTCGGGTGGCTACACCTTC.

This clone showed up just once. V usage is TRBV5-4 and J usage is TRBJ2-5; TRBD2 aligns across 9 bases. V lost 3 bases and J lost 0; bases outside the gene matches: 9. This CDR3 contains 17 residues. The germline gives CDR1 SGHNT, CDR2 YYREEE (reference sequence). This CDR3 is CASSSPPRGGHQETQYF. The CDR3 region has the DNA TGTGCCAGCAGCTCCCCCCCGCGGGGGGGCCACCAAGAGACCCAGTACTTC.

The CDR3 DNA sequence: TGTGCCAGCAGGCTAGGGACAGGGAATTATGGCTACACCTTC. This codes for CASRLGTGNYGYTF. The rearrangement links TRBV6-5 to TRBJ1-2; 9 bases line up with TRBD1. CDR1 and CDR2 (germline): MNHEY, SVGAGI. J lost 5 bases, V lost 6 bases, and 7 bases had no gene match. The CDR3 has 14 amino acids.

The count of this clone is one. This chain joins TRBV6-1 and TRBJ1-4; D is undetermined. V was trimmed by 6 bases and J by 1 base, leaving 9 bases between them. Germline CDR1 and CDR2: MNHNS and SASEGT. The CDR3 has 14 residues. CDR3 DNA sequence: TGTGCCAGCAGGCAGGACTTAACTAATGAAAAACTGTTTTTT. Translating gives CASRQDLTNEKLFF.

The gene calls are TRBV4-1 and TRBJ1-1; 7 nucleotides match TRBD1. The germline gives CDR1 MGHRA, CDR2 YSYEKL. The length of the CDR3 is 17 residues. J was trimmed by 2 bases and V by 2 bases; bases with no gene match: 11. CDR3 protein: CASSQQWRTGGNTEAFF. CDR3 DNA sequence: TGCGCCAGCAGCCAACAATGGAGGACAGGTGGTAACACTGAAGCTTTCTTT.

In the case of this clone: In the same sample, other DNA sequences code for this CDR3. This chain joins TRBV27 and TRBJ1-2; TRBD1 aligns across 9 bases. CDR3 size: 14 residues. The V gene end was trimmed by 3 bases and the J gene end by 1 base; junction bases not matched to a gene: 0. Germline-derived CDR1 and CDR2 are MNHEY and SMNVEV (reference sequence). The DNA for the CDR3 is TGTGCCAGCAGTTTGGGACAGGGTAACTATGGCTACACCTTC. It codes for CASSLGQGNYGYTF.

This chain links TRBV7-2 with TRBJ2-1; a weak D match, TRBD2 (6 bases). CDR1 SGHTA and CDR2 FQGNSA come from the germline V gene. The CDR3 loop spans 12 amino acids. V was pared by 1 base and J by 10 bases, with 8 bases between. CDR3 in amino acids: CASSLVLAEQFF. In DNA, the CDR3 is TGTGCCAGCAGCTTAGTTCTAGCGGAGCAGTTCTTC.

The rearrangement joins TRBV19 to TRBJ1-6; unclear D gene. Trimming pared 5 bases from V and 6 bases from J, leaving 11 bases between. The CDR3 consists of 14 residues. Per the germline V gene, CDR1 is LNHDA and CDR2 is SQIVND (reference sequence). The CDR3 region is CASSPPALNSPLHF. The CDR3 DNA reads as TGTGCCAGTAGTCCGCCAGCGCTTAATTCACCCCTCCACTTT.

This chain links TRBV4-1 with TRBJ1-5; the match to TRBD1 covers 8 bases. The V gene end was trimmed by 5 bases and the J gene end by 2 bases; junction bases not matched to a gene: 5. This CDR3 comprises 15 residues. Germline V CDR1 and CDR2: MGHRA, YSYEKL. CDR3 in DNA: TGCGCCAGCAGCATGGACAGGGAGGGCAATCAGCCCCAGCATTTT. Translated: CASSMDREGNQPQHF.

This clone was observed a few times. The V and J genes are TRBV2 and TRBJ1-4; possibly TRBD1 for D (6 bases). Germline loops: CDR1 SNHLY, CDR2 FYNNEI. This CDR3 comprises 16 residues. Trimming stripped 4 bases from V and 5 bases from J, with 17 bases between. CDR3 sequence: CASSGETGWGNEKLFF. DNA for the CDR3: TGTGCCAGCAGTGGGGAAACAGGGTGGGGGAATGAAAAACTGTTTTTT.

The rearrangement links TRBV14 to TRBJ1-6; the match to TRBD1 covers 9 bases. The germline gives CDR1 SGHDN, CDR2 FVKESK. J lost 5 bases, V lost 6 bases, and 2 bases had no gene match. The CDR3 covers 14 residues. CDR3 protein: CASRRTGDNSPLHF. Here the CDR3 DNA reads TGTGCCAGCAGGCGGACAGGGGATAATTCACCCCTCCACTTT.

This clone appeared once. The chain carries TRBV18 and TRBJ1-6; no clear D gene. The length of the CDR3 is 15 residues. Trimming took 0 bases from V and 4 from J, leaving 7 bases between them. Germline loops: CDR1 KGHSH, CDR2 LQKENI. CDR3 nucleotides: TGTGCCAGCTCACCACCGGCCCAGTATAATTCACCCCTCCACTTT. Amino acid sequence: CASSPPAQYNSPLHF.

This chain connects TRBV5-1 to TRBJ2-7; 7 nucleotides line up with TRBD1. The germline gives CDR1 SGHRS, CDR2 YFSETQ. The CDR3 is 15 amino acids. Unmatched junction bases numbered 11, after V lost 2 bases and J lost 6 bases. Written as DNA, the CDR3 is TGCGCCAGCAGCTTAACGGGACAGATCCGGTCCGAGCAGTACTTC. Protein sequence: CASSLTGQIRSEQYF.

This chain links TRBV19 with TRBJ2-5; TRBD2 matches at 7 bases. The germline V gene has CDR1 LNHDA and CDR2 SQIVND (reference sequence). Trimming removed 5 bases from V and 2 bases from J; junction bases left unmatched: 2. There are 13 residues in the CDR3. CDR3 region: CASSPGGQETQYF. The CDR3 region has the DNA TGTGCCAGTAGTCCCGGGGGGCAAGAGACCCAGTACTTC.

The chain links TRBV2 to TRBJ1-4; 7 nucleotides agree with TRBD1. Germline CDR1 and CDR2: SNHLY and FYNNEI. V lost 6 bases and J lost 8; bases outside the gene matches: 12. CDR3 length: 15 amino acids. The CDR3 spells CASSTLGTVGEKLFF. The CDR3 DNA reads as TGTGCCAGCAGCACTCTTGGGACAGTTGGGGAAAAACTGTTTTTT.